These T cell receptor beta chains were read from a single sample in a study of graft-versus-host responses after intestinal transplantation. Their antigens are not known. Repertoires were generated with immunoSEQ multiplex PCR, while TCRdb's copy carries only in-frame clones and drops some. The table records over 70,000 clones, over 80% of them present only once. The input for sequencing was unstimulated CD8+ T cells sorted from spleen or lymph node cells, taken before intestinal transplant. Receptor source: a human donor who received an intestinal transplant. CDR3s include the opening cysteine and the closing phenylalanine or tryptophan. D genes are given only for firm matches. Not all rows give a size; the values are once, few, many and, for expanded clones, a class.

v_call: TRBV12-2; clone_size: .; d_call: .; j_call: TRBJ2-5; cdr3_aa: CASQSTGRAETQYF; cdr3_nt: TGTGCAAGTCAGTCGACAGGGCGGGCAGAGACCCAGTACTTC
v_call: TRBV19; clone_size: .; d_call: .; j_call: TRBJ2-5; cdr3_aa: CASSPLGLFQETQYF; cdr3_nt: TGTGCCAGTAGTCCCTTAGGACTATTCCAAGAGACCCAGTACTTC
v_call: TRBV6-1; clone_size: .; d_call: .; j_call: TRBJ2-7; cdr3_aa: CASSEVWDGFYEQYF; cdr3_nt: TGTGCCAGCAGCGAAGTGTGGGACGGCTTCTACGAGCAGTACTTC
v_call: TRBV11-2; clone_size: .; d_call: .; j_call: TRBJ2-1; cdr3_aa: CASIAGGGFSYNEQFF; cdr3_nt: TGTGCCAGCATCGCAGGGGGGGGATTCTCCTACAATGAGCAGTTCTTC
v_call: TRBV7-2; clone_size: .; d_call: TRBD2; j_call: TRBJ2-7; cdr3_aa: CASSPRTSGSNYEQYF; cdr3_nt: TGTGCCAGCAGCCCCAGGACTAGCGGGAGCAACTACGAGCAGTACTTC
v_call: TRBV15; clone_size: .; d_call: .; j_call: TRBJ1-5; cdr3_aa: CATSLTGMDQPQHF; cdr3_nt: TGTGCCACCAGCCTTACAGGGATGGACCAGCCCCAGCATTTT
v_call: TRBV7-6; clone_size: .; d_call: .; j_call: TRBJ2-2; cdr3_aa: CASSLVTYTGELFF; cdr3_nt: TGTGCCAGCAGCTTAGTAACCTACACCGGGGAGCTGTTTTTT
v_call: TRBV5-6; clone_size: .; d_call: .; j_call: TRBJ1-5; cdr3_aa: CASSARGNQPQHF; cdr3_nt: TGTGCCAGCAGTGCGAGGGGCAATCAGCCCCAGCATTTT
v_call: TRBV4-1; clone_size: .; d_call: TRBD2; j_call: TRBJ2-5; cdr3_aa: CASSQDRLAGGPMETQYF; cdr3_nt: TGCGCCAGCAGCCAAGATCGACTAGCGGGAGGGCCGATGGAGACCCAGTACTTC
v_call: TRBV5-1; clone_size: .; d_call: .; j_call: TRBJ2-7; cdr3_aa: CASSYLGEQYF; cdr3_nt: TGCGCCAGCAGCTATCTAGGCGAGCAGTACTTC
v_call: TRBV5-4; clone_size: .; d_call: .; j_call: TRBJ1-1; cdr3_aa: CASSSQTQAGGTEAFF; cdr3_nt: TGTGCCAGCAGCTCGCAGACGCAGGCGGGTGGCACTGAAGCTTTCTTT
v_call: TRBV27; clone_size: .; d_call: TRBD2; j_call: TRBJ2-5; cdr3_aa: CASTPTSGEETQYF; cdr3_nt: TGTGCCAGCACCCCGACTAGCGGGGAAGAGACCCAGTACTTC
v_call: TRBV5-4; clone_size: .; d_call: .; j_call: TRBJ2-2; cdr3_aa: CASSLNPLNTGELFF; cdr3_nt: TGTGCCAGCAGCTTAAACCCGTTGAACACCGGGGAGCTGTTTTTT
v_call: TRBV27; clone_size: .; d_call: .; j_call: TRBJ1-1; cdr3_aa: CASSLSTIPTRNTEAFF; cdr3_nt: TGTGCCAGCAGTTTATCTACAATCCCGACACGTAACACTGAAGCTTTCTTT
v_call: TRBV5-4; clone_size: .; d_call: .; j_call: TRBJ2-2; cdr3_aa: CASSLAGGATGELFF; cdr3_nt: TGTGCCAGCAGCTTGGCGGGGGGCGCGACCGGGGAGCTGTTTTTT
v_call: TRBV5-4; clone_size: .; d_call: TRBD1; j_call: TRBJ1-1; cdr3_aa: CASGDSIDTEAFF; cdr3_nt: TGTGCCAGCGGGGACAGCATCGACACTGAAGCTTTCTTT
v_call: TRBV27; clone_size: .; d_call: .; j_call: TRBJ2-3; cdr3_aa: CASSLDANTQYF; cdr3_nt: TGTGCCAGCAGTTTGGATGCGAATACGCAGTATTTT
v_call: TRBV27; clone_size: few; d_call: .; j_call: TRBJ1-2; cdr3_aa: CASSLSGAGGRWYGYTF; cdr3_nt: TGTGCCAGCAGTTTATCGGGGGCGGGGGGAAGGTGGTATGGCTACACCTTC
v_call: TRBV25-1; clone_size: .; d_call: TRBD1; j_call: TRBJ1-1; cdr3_aa: CASRDRDWGLNTEAFF; cdr3_nt: TGTGCCAGCAGGGACAGGGACTGGGGTTTGAACACTGAAGCTTTCTTT
v_call: TRBV5-5; clone_size: .; d_call: .; j_call: TRBJ1-2; cdr3_aa: CASRRFGSDGYTF; cdr3_nt: TGTGCCAGCAGGCGTTTTGGGTCCGATGGCTACACCTTC
v_call: TRBV13; clone_size: .; d_call: .; j_call: TRBJ1-1; cdr3_aa: CASSQTRGGTEAFF; cdr3_nt: TGTGCCAGCAGCCAGACAAGGGGTGGCACTGAAGCTTTCTTT
v_call: TRBV10-3; clone_size: .; d_call: TRBD1; j_call: TRBJ2-3; cdr3_aa: CAISGDGQGGSDTQYF; cdr3_nt: TGTGCCATCAGTGGTGACGGACAGGGGGGGTCAGATACGCAGTATTTT
v_call: TRBV6-5; clone_size: .; d_call: .; j_call: TRBJ2-2; cdr3_aa: CASSYYGSSNTGELFF; cdr3_nt: TGTGCCAGCAGTTACTATGGCAGCTCGAACACCGGGGAGCTGTTTTTT
v_call: TRBV28; clone_size: .; d_call: .; j_call: TRBJ1-4; cdr3_aa: CASSLYWEAGEKLFF; cdr3_nt: TGTGCCAGCAGTTTATATTGGGAGGCGGGTGAAAAACTGTTTTTT
v_call: TRBV4-1; clone_size: .; d_call: .; j_call: TRBJ1-1; cdr3_aa: CASSQEAEAFF; cdr3_nt: TGCGCCAGCAGCCAAGAGGCTGAAGCTTTCTTT
v_call: TRBV13; clone_size: .; d_call: .; j_call: TRBJ1-5; cdr3_aa: CASSLAVSQPQHF; cdr3_nt: TGTGCCAGCAGCTTAGCCGTAAGTCAGCCCCAGCATTTT
v_call: TRBV5-1; clone_size: .; d_call: .; j_call: TRBJ1-6; cdr3_aa: CASSLWPAHNSPLHF; cdr3_nt: TGCGCCAGCAGCTTGTGGCCAGCCCATAATTCACCCCTCCACTTT
v_call: TRBV28; clone_size: .; d_call: .; j_call: TRBJ2-7; cdr3_aa: CASSQGRPYEQYF; cdr3_nt: TGTGCCAGCAGTCAGGGTCGTCCCTACGAGCAGTACTTC
v_call: TRBV13; clone_size: .; d_call: TRBD2; j_call: TRBJ2-5; cdr3_aa: CASSLEVAGAETQYF; cdr3_nt: TGTGCCAGCAGCTTAGAAGTAGCGGGGGCGGAGACCCAGTACTTC
v_call: TRBV6-5; clone_size: .; d_call: TRBD2; j_call: TRBJ2-1; cdr3_aa: CASSYSTSGVHEQFF; cdr3_nt: TGTGCCAGCAGTTACTCGACTAGCGGGGTGCATGAGCAGTTCTTC
v_call: TRBV9; clone_size: .; d_call: TRBD2; j_call: TRBJ2-7; cdr3_aa: CASSLGTSGTEQYF; cdr3_nt: TGTGCCAGCAGCTTAGGGACTAGCGGGACCGAGCAGTACTTC
v_call: TRBV9; clone_size: few; d_call: .; j_call: TRBJ1-4; cdr3_aa: CASSDGWGANEKLFF; cdr3_nt: TGTGCCAGCAGTGACGGTTGGGGGGCTAATGAAAAACTGTTTTTT
v_call: TRBV4-1; clone_size: .; d_call: TRBD1; j_call: TRBJ2-5; cdr3_aa: CASSQVTGLGETQYF; cdr3_nt: TGCGCCAGCAGCCAAGTGACAGGGTTGGGGGAGACCCAGTACTTC
v_call: TRBV6-5; clone_size: once; d_call: .; j_call: TRBJ1-1; cdr3_aa: CASSSLTRRDTEAFF; cdr3_nt: TGTGCCAGCAGTTCGTTGACACGGAGGGACACTGAAGCTTTCTTT
v_call: TRBV29-1; clone_size: .; d_call: .; j_call: TRBJ2-7; cdr3_aa: CSAGDSAYEQYF; cdr3_nt: TGCAGCGCCGGGGACTCTGCCTACGAGCAGTACTTC
v_call: TRBV7-7; clone_size: .; d_call: TRBD1; j_call: TRBJ2-2; cdr3_aa: CASSPIWDRAGELFF; cdr3_nt: TGTGCCAGCAGTCCCATCTGGGACAGGGCCGGGGAGCTGTTTTTT
v_call: TRBV7-3; clone_size: .; d_call: TRBD1; j_call: TRBJ2-2; cdr3_aa: CASRPTGGGFGELFF; cdr3_nt: TGTGCCAGCAGACCGACAGGGGGCGGTTTTGGGGAGCTGTTTTTT
v_call: TRBV5-1; clone_size: .; d_call: .; j_call: TRBJ2-1; cdr3_aa: CASSKTGLPLGDEQFF; cdr3_nt: TGCGCCAGCAGCAAAACGGGCCTACCACTTGGGGATGAGCAGTTCTTC
v_call: TRBV10-3; clone_size: .; d_call: TRBD2; j_call: TRBJ2-7; cdr3_aa: CAISGLAGGGTYEQYF; cdr3_nt: TGTGCCATCAGTGGCCTAGCGGGGGGAGGAACCTACGAGCAGTACTTC
v_call: TRBV27; clone_size: .; d_call: TRBD2; j_call: TRBJ2-2; cdr3_aa: CASSLRLAGEAGELFF; cdr3_nt: TGTGCCAGCAGTCTACGACTAGCGGGAGAGGCCGGGGAGCTGTTTTTT
v_call: TRBV7-9; clone_size: .; d_call: TRBD1; j_call: TRBJ1-2; cdr3_aa: CASSYPMTGGGYTF; cdr3_nt: TGTGCCAGCAGCTATCCAATGACAGGGGGCGGCTACACCTTC
v_call: TRBV5-3; clone_size: .; d_call: TRBD1; j_call: TRBJ1-5; cdr3_aa: CARSSTTGGSNQPQHF; cdr3_nt: TGTGCCAGAAGCTCGACGACAGGGGGAAGCAATCAGCCCCAGCATTTT
v_call: TRBV5-4; clone_size: .; d_call: .; j_call: TRBJ2-3; cdr3_aa: CASSLDRPDTQYF; cdr3_nt: TGTGCCAGCAGCTTGGACAGGCCAGATACGCAGTATTTT